Listed below are T cell receptor beta chains from one sample, sequenced in a study of T cell repertoires in cytomegalovirus infection. Each CDR3 protein gets one entry after TCRdb re-called the reads with MiXCR. The sample yields 150,000 to 200,000 distinct CDR3 sequences, 17% seen once. Sequencing was performed on CD8+ T cells from PBMCs. Every receptor here comes from a human donor in good health (CMV status not recorded). Some clones in this sample may be carry-over from other donors' samples. Both conserved end residues are part of each CDR3. A D gene is named only where the DNA matches it firmly. Rows give clone size only sometimes, using once, few, many, or a class for an expanded clone.

d_call j_call clone_size v_call cdr3_nt cdr3_aa
TRBD2 TRBJ2-1 - TRBV29-1 TGCAGCTATACGGGACTAGCGGGGGCAAGCTTCTCCTACAATGAGCAGTTCTTC CSYTGLAGASFSYNEQFF
- TRBJ2-5 few TRBV28 TGTGCCACCGGGAGGAACAGGGAAGGAGGGAGAGAGACCCAGTACTTC CATGRNREGGRETQYF
- TRBJ2-7 few TRBV7-8 TGTGCCAGCAGCTCCCCTGCCACGGGCCCAGGTTACGAGCAGTACTTC CASSSPATGPGYEQYF
TRBD2 TRBJ2-1 - TRBV7-9 TGTGCCAGCAGCGCCGGGACTAGCGGATACAATGAGCAGTTCTTC CASSAGTSGYNEQFF
- TRBJ1-5 many TRBV7-2 TGTGCCAGCAGCTTAACCTCCGCAAGACGGGTCAGCAATCAGCCCCAGCATTTT CASSLTSARRVSNQPQHF
- TRBJ2-2 - TRBV11-2 TGTGCCAGCAGCTTTCCGAGATCGAACACCGGGGAGCTGTTTTTT CASSFPRSNTGELFF
- TRBJ2-3 - TRBV6-2/TRBV6-3 TGTGCCAGCAGTCCGATGGACGGGGGTAGCACAGATACGCAGTATTTT CASSPMDGGSTDTQYF
- TRBJ2-5 few TRBV6-5 TGTGCCAGCACCCCAGGCATAGCGGAGATCCAAGAGACCCAGTACTTC CASTPGIAEIQETQYF
- TRBJ2-1 - TRBV4-3 TGCGCCAGCAGCCAAGATTTCATTAATGAGCAGTTCTTC CASSQDFINEQFF
TRBD2 TRBJ2-7 - TRBV12-3/TRBV12-4 TGTGCCAGCAGTTCACTAGCGGGGCTTGTCGAGCAGTACTTC CASSSLAGLVEQYF
- TRBJ2-7 few TRBV7-6 TGTGCCAGCAGCTTACGGGTTTACGAGCAGTACTTC CASSLRVYEQYF